Listed below are T cell receptor beta chains from one sample, sequenced in a study of cytomegalovirus exposure and HLA in healthy donors. Clones were read by immunoSEQ multiplex PCR, and TCRdb kept only the in-frame ones, dropping some. The sample includes over 75,000 clones, about 72% of them seen just once. Sample: PBMCs. The receptor source for this set is a man aged 30 to 45 in good health and CMV-seronegative. Each CDR3 is given with its conserved first and last residue. Each record gives: clone size, D gene, V gene, J gene, CDR3 DNA, CDR3 protein. D genes are given only for firm matches. Expanded clones are given a class, and other clones once, few, many or no size at all.

NA,NA,TRBV4-1,TRBJ2-3,TGCGCCAGCAGCCAATTGTACCTAATGAGCACAGATACGCAGTATTTT,CASSQLYLMSTDTQYF
NA,NA,TRBV28,TRBJ2-3,TGTGCCAGCAGTTCGTCGAGGAGGGCCGGCACAGATACGCAGTATTTT,CASSSSRRAGTDTQYF
NA,TRBD2,TRBV2,TRBJ2-1,TGTGCCAGCAGTGAGGGACTAGCGGGGGGTGAGCAGTTCTTC,CASSEGLAGGEQFF
few,NA,TRBV5-6,TRBJ2-1,TGTGCCAGCAGCTCCCTCCCTGAGCAGTTCTTC,CASSSLPEQFF
NA,NA,TRBV7-2,TRBJ2-2,TGTGCCAGCAGCCTAATGCAACTAAACACCGGGGAGCTGTTTTTT,CASSLMQLNTGELFF
NA,TRBD1,TRBV5-6,TRBJ1-4,TGTGCCAGCAGCTCGACAGGGGAAACTAATGAAAAACTGTTTTTT,CASSSTGETNEKLFF
NA,TRBD1,TRBV7-9,TRBJ1-6,TGTGCCAGCAGCGCCGGACAGGGGAATTCACCCCTCCACTTT,CASSAGQGNSPLHF
NA,NA,TRBV29-1,TRBJ2-7,TGCAGCGTTGCTGGCAGGCCCCCCTACGAGCAGTACTTC,CSVAGRPPYEQYF
NA,NA,TRBV27,TRBJ1-1,TGTGCCAGCACGCTTTCCAGGGGTACGGAAGCTTTCTTT,CASTLSRGTEAFF
NA,TRBD1,TRBV5-1,TRBJ1-5,TGCGCCAGCAGCTCCGGGACAGGGCCTTATAGCAATCAGCCCCAGCATTTT,CASSSGTGPYSNQPQHF
NA,NA,TRBV29-1,TRBJ1-1,TGCAGCGTTGTTACCAGGCATGAAGCTTTCTTT,CSVVTRHEAFF
NA,TRBD2,TRBV27,TRBJ2-7,TGTGCCAGCAAGGGACTAGCGGGAGAGAGCTCCTACGAGCAGTACTTC,CASKGLAGESSYEQYF
NA,TRBD2,TRBV5-1,TRBJ2-3,TGCGCCAGCAGCCCGACTAGCCTTGGAGGAGATACGCAGTATTTT,CASSPTSLGGDTQYF
NA,TRBD1,TRBV19,TRBJ1-6,TGTGCCAGTACCACCGGGACAGGGGCCGCACCCCTCCACTTT,CASTTGTGAAPLHF
NA,NA,TRBV14,TRBJ1-1,TGTGCCAGCAGCCAAGACAGTGGGAACACTGAAGCTTTCTTT,CASSQDSGNTEAFF
NA,NA,TRBV6-1,TRBJ2-3,TGTGCCAGCAGTTCTCAGGGATCAGATACGCAGTATTTT,CASSSQGSDTQYF
few,NA,TRBV28,TRBJ1-1,TGTGCCAGCAGTACCCGATTAGAGACTGAAGCTTTCTTT,CASSTRLETEAFF